This section outlines one T cell receptor beta chain sequence together with its context. Its target is not known. The data derive from a study of shared clonotypes between healthy human individuals. Using 200 ng DNA, around 30,000 T cell genomes, the sorted-subset replicate PCRs were run. TCRdb keeps only in-frame clones here, not all; method: immunoSEQ multiplex PCR. The data contain roughly 2 million clones, almost 96% of them singletons. General observations from the study: Sequencing depth was expected to influence donor clonotype sharing.

Germline CDR1 and CDR2: SQVTM and ANQGSEA. The CDR3 is made up of 13 amino acids. V was clipped by 3 bases and J by 2 bases, with 11 bases between them. Specimen: naive CD4+ T cells sorted from blood. Subset meaning: CD45RA+ positively selected. The chain couples TRBV29-1 to TRBJ2-7; D tentatively reads TRBD1 or TRBD2 (5 bases each). This TCR derives from a man younger than 35 in good health. CDR3 residues: CSVDTGLPYEQYF. The CDR3 DNA reads as TGCAGCGTTGATACGGGGCTTCCCTACGAGCAGTACTTC.